A selection of T cell receptor beta chains follows, all from one sample in a study of blood T cell repertoires in COVID-19. Produced via immunoSEQ multiplex PCR; TCRdb's table is partial and in-frame only. The sample contains approximately 400,000 clones, 80% to 90% of which appear only once. Specimen: PBMCs or T cells enriched from blood (not recorded which). The source is a man between 25 and 39 years old who had recovered from COVID-19. Each CDR3 is given with its conserved first and last residue. Fields, in order: clone size, V gene, J gene, D gene, CDR3 protein, CDR3 DNA. The D gene is left open where the match is weak. Only part of the rows carry a size: once, few, many, or a class if the clone is expanded.

size: few; V: TRBV5-6; J: TRBJ1-6; D: TRBD1; CDR3: CASSLAQGANNSPLHF; DNA: TGTGCCAGCAGCTTGGCGCAGGGGGCAAATAATTCACCCCTCCACTTT
size: -; V: TRBV19; J: TRBJ1-5; D: -; CDR3: CASSHPPNQPQHF; DNA: TGTGCCAGTAGTCATCCCCCAAATCAGCCCCAGCATTTT
size: -; V: TRBV19; J: TRBJ1-1; D: TRBD1; CDR3: CASSTPRTGSTEAFF; DNA: TGTGCCAGTAGTACCCCTCGGACAGGGAGCACTGAAGCTTTCTTT
size: -; V: TRBV4-1; J: TRBJ2-2; D: -; CDR3: CASSQGVGADSGELFF; DNA: TGCGCCAGCAGCCAAGGAGTGGGGGCCGACAGCGGGGAGCTGTTTTTT
size: -; V: TRBV6-5; J: TRBJ1-5; D: -; CDR3: CASSNWEGNQPQHF; DNA: TGTGCCAGCAGTAACTGGGAGGGCAATCAGCCCCAGCATTTT
size: -; V: TRBV5-1; J: TRBJ2-1; D: TRBD1; CDR3: CASRPRTGYHNEQFF; DNA: TGCGCCAGCAGACCGAGGACAGGGTACCACAATGAGCAGTTCTTC
size: -; V: TRBV9; J: TRBJ1-1; D: TRBD1; CDR3: CASSGRDSSEAFF; DNA: TGTGCCAGCAGCGGCCGGGACAGTAGTGAAGCTTTCTTT
size: -; V: TRBV5-1; J: TRBJ1-5; D: -; CDR3: CASSLTGGSNQPQHF; DNA: TGCGCCAGCAGCTTGACCGGGGGTAGCAATCAGCCCCAGCATTTT
size: -; V: TRBV10-3; J: TRBJ1-1; D: -; CDR3: CAISDSNTGNTEAFF; DNA: TGTGCCATCAGTGATTCCAACACGGGGAACACTGAAGCTTTCTTT
size: -; V: TRBV6-1; J: TRBJ1-5; D: -; CDR3: CASSASTGTPNQPQHF; DNA: TGTGCCAGCAGTGCAAGCACCGGGACACCCAATCAGCCCCAGCATTTT
size: -; V: TRBV18; J: TRBJ1-5; D: -; CDR3: CASSQGANQPQHF; DNA: TGTGCCAGCTCACAAGGAGCCAATCAGCCCCAGCATTTT
size: few; V: TRBV18; J: TRBJ1-6; D: TRBD1; CDR3: CASSPRQGDSSSPLHF; DNA: TGTGCCAGCTCACCACGGCAGGGGGATAGTAGTTCACCCCTCCACTTT
size: few; V: TRBV2; J: TRBJ2-7; D: TRBD1; CDR3: CASIIGDRGLRLSSYEQYF; DNA: TGTGCCAGCATCATAGGAGACAGGGGGCTACGGTTAAGCTCCTACGAGCAGTACTTC
size: few; V: TRBV24-1; J: TRBJ2-1; D: -; CDR3: CATSDLGHSEQFF; DNA: TGTGCCACCAGTGATCTGGGACATAGTGAGCAGTTCTTC
size: -; V: TRBV5-4; J: TRBJ2-5; D: TRBD2; CDR3: CASSLLAGGLGETQYF; DNA: TGTGCCAGCAGTTTGCTGGCGGGGGGGCTCGGAGAGACCCAGTACTTC
size: -; V: TRBV5-5; J: TRBJ2-5; D: -; CDR3: CASSPGTPTQETQYF; DNA: TGTGCCAGCAGCCCAGGGACACCAACACAAGAGACCCAGTACTTC
size: -; V: TRBV6-1; J: TRBJ2-5; D: -; CDR3: CASSEGGAQYF; DNA: TGTGCCAGCAGTGAAGGCGGGGCCCAGTACTTC
size: -; V: TRBV5-8; J: TRBJ1-2; D: -; CDR3: CASSPLGAGKDGYTF; DNA: TGTGCCAGCAGCCCCCTGGGGGCAGGGAAGGATGGCTACACCTTC
size: -; V: TRBV2; J: TRBJ2-7; D: TRBD1; CDR3: CASVAGTGVSYEQYF; DNA: TGTGCCAGCGTGGCCGGGACAGGGGTCTCCTACGAGCAGTACTTC
size: -; V: TRBV7-2; J: TRBJ1-1; D: TRBD1; CDR3: CASSFDRTGNTEAFF; DNA: TGTGCCAGCAGCTTCGATCGGACAGGGAACACTGAAGCTTTCTTT
size: -; V: TRBV18; J: TRBJ2-1; D: TRBD2; CDR3: CASSPGFERGGSNEQFF; DNA: TGTGCCAGCTCACCTGGCTTCGAGCGGGGGGGGAGCAATGAGCAGTTCTTC
size: -; V: TRBV6-2/TRBV6-3; J: TRBJ2-3; D: TRBD2; CDR3: CASSPLAGGRDTQYF; DNA: TGTGCCAGCAGCCCCCTAGCGGGGGGGAGAGATACGCAGTATTTT
size: -; V: TRBV18; J: TRBJ1-1; D: TRBD1; CDR3: CASSPETGLRTEAFF; DNA: TGTGCCAGCTCACCTGAGACAGGGCTGAGGACTGAAGCTTTCTTT
size: -; V: TRBV30; J: TRBJ2-7; D: -; CDR3: CAWSDLVGRPYEQYF; DNA: TGTGCCTGGAGTGACCTCGTGGGGCGCCCCTACGAGCAGTACTTC
size: -; V: TRBV6-5; J: TRBJ2-7; D: -; CDR3: CASMGGARPKQYF; DNA: TGTGCCAGCATGGGGGGTGCCAGACCTAAGCAGTACTTC
size: -; V: TRBV4-1; J: TRBJ1-3; D: TRBD1; CDR3: CASSQTGGRLSGNTIYF; DNA: TGCGCCAGCAGCCAGACAGGGGGCAGACTCTCTGGAAACACCATATATTTT
size: -; V: TRBV6-1; J: TRBJ1-5; D: -; CDR3: CASALGAQGQPQHF; DNA: TGTGCCAGCGCACTGGGGGCGCAAGGTCAGCCCCAGCATTTT
size: -; V: TRBV2; J: TRBJ2-1; D: -; CDR3: CARQEVDEQFF; DNA: TGTGCCAGACAGGAAGTGGATGAGCAGTTCTTC
size: -; V: TRBV4-3; J: TRBJ1-2; D: TRBD1; CDR3: CASSSKTGGVGYTF; DNA: TGCGCCAGCAGCTCGAAAACAGGGGGCGTCGGCTACACCTTC
size: -; V: TRBV20-1; J: TRBJ1-1; D: -; CDR3: CSASKGRGTEAFF; DNA: TGCAGTGCTAGTAAGGGGCGCGGCACTGAAGCTTTCTTT
size: -; V: TRBV6-2/TRBV6-3; J: TRBJ1-1; D: -; CDR3: CASSWPMNTEAFF; DNA: TGTGCCAGCAGTTGGCCCATGAACACTGAAGCTTTCTTT
size: -; V: TRBV6-1; J: TRBJ2-1; D: TRBD2; CDR3: CASSGTGGAPYNEQFF; DNA: TGTGCCAGCAGTGGAACCGGGGGGGCTCCCTACAATGAGCAGTTCTTC
size: -; V: TRBV29-1; J: TRBJ2-1; D: TRBD2; CDR3: CSAGSLAGVFEQFF; DNA: TGCAGCGCGGGCTCACTAGCGGGGGTGTTTGAGCAGTTCTTC
size: -; V: TRBV13; J: TRBJ2-5; D: TRBD2; CDR3: CASSHGTSGGKVVQETQYF; DNA: TGTGCCAGCAGCCACGGTACCAGCGGGGGAAAGGTCGTCCAAGAGACCCAGTACTTC
size: -; V: TRBV18; J: TRBJ1-1; D: -; CDR3: CASSPGSRNTEAFF; DNA: TGTGCCAGCTCACCAGGTAGTCGAAACACTGAAGCTTTCTTT
size: -; V: TRBV16; J: TRBJ1-5; D: TRBD1; CDR3: CASSRADRGGQPQHF; DNA: TGTGCCAGCAGCCGAGCCGACAGGGGAGGTCAGCCCCAGCATTTT
size: -; V: TRBV6-5; J: TRBJ1-2; D: TRBD1; CDR3: CASSQTGGGFYGYTF; DNA: TGTGCCAGCAGCCAGACAGGGGGCGGCTTCTATGGCTACACCTTC
size: -; V: TRBV7-3; J: TRBJ2-5; D: -; CDR3: CASSPDRKETQYF; DNA: TGTGCCAGCAGTCCCGACAGGAAAGAGACCCAGTACTTC
size: few; V: TRBV6-2/TRBV6-3; J: TRBJ1-3; D: -; CDR3: CASSYGSAGGNTIYF; DNA: TGTGCCAGCAGTTACGGGAGTGCAGGTGGAAACACCATATATTTT
size: -; V: TRBV4-1; J: TRBJ2-3; D: TRBD1; CDR3: CASSQGTGGTDTQYF; DNA: TGCGCCAGCAGCCAAGGGACAGGGGGCACAGATACGCAGTATTTT
size: -; V: TRBV19; J: TRBJ1-2; D: -; CDR3: CAGRTEPYGYTF; DNA: TGTGCCGGAAGGACAGAACCATATGGCTACACCTTC
size: -; V: TRBV30; J: TRBJ1-2; D: -; CDR3: CAWRSGPYGYTF; DNA: TGTGCCTGGAGATCGGGTCCCTATGGCTACACCTTC